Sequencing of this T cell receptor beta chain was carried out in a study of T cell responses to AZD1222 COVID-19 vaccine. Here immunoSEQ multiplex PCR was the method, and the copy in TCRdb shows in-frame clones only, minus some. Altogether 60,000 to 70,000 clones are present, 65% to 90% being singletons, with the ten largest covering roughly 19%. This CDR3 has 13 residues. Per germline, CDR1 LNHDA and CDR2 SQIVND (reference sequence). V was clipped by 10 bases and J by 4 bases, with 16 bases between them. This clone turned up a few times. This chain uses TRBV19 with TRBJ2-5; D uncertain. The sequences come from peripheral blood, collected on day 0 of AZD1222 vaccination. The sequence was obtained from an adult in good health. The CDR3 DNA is TGTGCCACCGCCCCCATAGGCAGAGAGACCCAGTACTTC. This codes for CATAPIGRETQYF. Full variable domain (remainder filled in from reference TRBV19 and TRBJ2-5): DGGITQSPKYLFRKEGQNVTLSCEQNLNHDAMYWYRQDPGQGLRLIYYSQIVNDFQKGDIAEGYSVSREKKESFPLTVTSAQKNPTAFYLCATAPIGRETQYFGPGTRLLVL.